Each of the 30 T cell receptor beta chains below was sequenced from the same sample in a study of T cells of healthy individuals. TCRdb analysed the 5' RACE reads with MiXCR anew, one entry per CDR3 protein. There are around 63,000 distinct CDR3 sequences in the sample; roughly 17% occur only once, and about 4.7% lies in the top ten. Receptors originate from a human donor in good health.

This clonotype was observed a few times. The V and J genes are TRBV3-1 and TRBJ2-5; tentative D call: TRBD2 (5 bases). V lost 4 bases and J lost 7, with 22 bases in between. The CDR3 runs 16 residues. CDR1 and CDR2 (germline): LGHDT, YNNKEL (reference sequence). The CDR3 sequence is CASSPPTGLFEVTQYF. In nucleotides, the CDR3 is TGTGCCAGCAGCCCCCCTACTGGACTCTTTGAGGTGACCCAGTACTTC.

This clonotype was counted only a few times. The chain couples TRBV2 to TRBJ2-5, with D unresolved. Trimming took off 6 bases at V and 2 bases at J, with 10 bases between the two ends. Per the germline V gene, CDR1 is SNHLY and CDR2 is FYNNEI. CDR3 length: 13 residues. The CDR3 sequence: CASRVQLQETQYF. CDR3 coding DNA: TGTGCCAGCAGGGTACAGCTACAAGAGACCCAGTACTTC.

A remark on this clonotype: A single base separates this from a much larger clone, so it may be a read error. The rearrangement links TRBV6-2 or TRBV6-3 to TRBJ2-1; D is unclear. The length of the CDR3 is 12 residues. Per the germline V gene, CDR1 is MNHEY and CDR2 is SVGEGT. V lost 5 bases and J lost 5, with 7 bases in between. The CDR3: CASSLRHNEQFF. The CDR3 DNA reads TGTGCCAGCAGTCTAAGACACAATGAGCAGTTCTTC.

This clonotype occurred a few times. The CDR3 nucleotides are TGTGCCAGTACCTCCCCCGACAGGCCCTACGAGCAGTACTTC. It is translated as CASTSPDRPYEQYF. The chain has TRBV28 and TRBJ2-7; D perhaps matches TRBD1 (6 bases). The CDR3 runs 14 residues. Germline V gives CDR1 MDHEN, CDR2 SYDVKM. V dropped 9 bases and J dropped 2 bases, with 17 bases sitting between them.

This clonotype was counted ten times or more. This rearrangement joins TRBV29-1 to TRBJ2-1, with 12 nucleotides matching TRBD2. The germline V gene has CDR1 SQVTM and CDR2 ANQGSEA. This CDR3 is built from 16 residues. Trimming removed 1 base from V and 4 bases from J; junction bases left unmatched: 5. CDR3 DNA sequence: TGCAGCGTTGAAGGAGCTAGCGGGGGGGCATACAATGAGCAGTTCTTC. This codes for CSVEGASGGAYNEQFF.

This clonotype was seen repeatedly, ten times or more. The rearrangement joins TRBV2 to TRBJ1-1; TRBD1 aligns across 8 bases. Germline V lookup: CDR1 SNHLY, CDR2 FYNNEI. V trimming: 7 bases; J trimming: 5 bases; junction bases outside the gene matches: 9. The CDR3 loop spans 14 amino acids. Written as DNA, the CDR3 is TGTGCCAGCAACGAACAGGGGGGAGAAACTGAAGCTTTCTTT. It encodes CASNEQGGETEAFF.

The chain carries TRBV6-1 and TRBJ1-3; 8 bases match TRBD1. The CDR3 is 14 amino acids. CDR1 is MNHNS, CDR2 SASEGT, per germline. Losses at the gene ends were 5 bases for V and 5 bases for J; bases not matched to a gene: 5. CDR3 loop: CASSNDRGRNTIYF. In DNA, the CDR3 is TGTGCCAGCAGTAACGACAGGGGAAGAAACACCATATATTTT.

This clonotype appeared a few times. The V gene is TRBV12-3 or TRBV12-4, the J gene TRBJ1-5; D is undetermined. V lost 6 bases to trimming and J lost 11 bases, with 11 bases between them. CDR3 size: 11 residues. The CDR3 DNA sequence: TGTGCCAGCAGCCAATCTGGGGCCCAGCATTTT. Translation: CASSQSGAQHF.

A few counts support this clonotype. The DNA for the CDR3 is TGCGCCAGCAGCACAGGGGACACCTACGAGCAGTACTTC. Protein product: CASSTGDTYEQYF. This chain links TRBV10-1 with TRBJ2-7; 7 bases match TRBD1. The trim removed 6 bases at V and 2 bases at J, leaving 4 bases unmatched. The CDR3 covers 13 residues. CDR1 and CDR2 (germline): WNHNN, SYGVQD (reference sequence).

This chain uses TRBV2 with TRBJ1-2, with D maybe TRBD1 (5 bases). The germline V gene encodes CDR1 SNHLY and CDR2 FYNNEI. Trimming took 10 bases from V and 1 from J, leaving 10 bases between them. The CDR3 runs 12 residues. The CDR3 coding sequence is TGTGCCACCACGAGGGGTAACTATGGCTACACCTTC. This sequence encodes CATTRGNYGYTF. Full variable domain (remainder filled in from reference TRBV2 and TRBJ1-2): EPEVTQTPSHQVTQMGQEVILRCVPISNHLYFYWYRQILGQKVEFLVSFYNNEISEKSEIFDDQFSVERPDGSNFTLKIRSTKLEDSAMYFCATTRGNYGYTFGSGTRLTVV.

This chain joins TRBV14 and TRBJ2-3, with TRBD2 as a possible D gene (6 bases). V was cut by 5 bases and J by 11 bases, with 20 bases left in between. Looked up from germline, CDR1 is SGHDN and CDR2 is FVKESK. This CDR3 region has 14 residues. Written as DNA, the CDR3 is TGTGCCAGCAGCATCCACCTGGAGGGTTCAGGGCAGTATTTT. It yields the protein CASSIHLEGSGQYF.

This chain uses TRBV10-1 with TRBJ2-5; TRBD1 or TRBD2 may be the D gene (5 bases each). Trimming left V 2 bases short and J 5 bases short, with 18 bases between. Germline loops: CDR1 WNHNN, CDR2 SYGVQD (reference sequence). The CDR3 runs 16 residues. The CDR3 reads CASSEMQGVATETQYF. The CDR3 bases are TGCGCCAGCAGTGAGATGCAGGGAGTGGCTACGGAGACCCAGTACTTC.

The chain is built from TRBV7-9 and TRBJ2-3; 9 bases are shared with TRBD2. The germline V gene has CDR1 SEHNR and CDR2 FQNEAQ (reference sequence). The V gene end was trimmed by 5 bases and the J gene end by 1 base; junction bases not matched to a gene: 4. The CDR3 has 15 amino acids. The CDR3 is CASSGSGSGTDTQYF. The CDR3 nucleotides read TGTGCCAGCAGCGGTAGCGGGAGCGGCACAGATACGCAGTATTTT. The variable domain in full, completed from reference TRBV7-9 and TRBJ2-3, reads DTGVSQNPRHKITKRGQNVTFRCDPISEHNRLYWYRQTLGQGPEFLTYFQNEAQLEKSRLLSDRFSAERPKGSFSTLEIQRTEQGDSAMYLCASSGSGSGTDTQYFGPGTRLTVL.

This clonotype has a handful of counts. The genes are TRBV6-1 and TRBJ1-5; a weak D match, TRBD1 (6 bases). The CDR3 covers 13 residues. V lost 8 bases, J lost 9 bases, and 17 bases lay in between. Looked up from germline, CDR1 is MNHNS and CDR2 is SASEGT. CDR3 amino acids: CASEDRPPGPQHF. CDR3 DNA: TGTGCCAGCGAAGACAGGCCTCCGGGGCCCCAGCATTTT.

This clonotype was detected a few times. The chain joins TRBV5-1 to TRBJ1-1; D unclear. V was cut by 0 bases and J by 2 bases, with 14 bases left in between. Germline V gene lookup returns CDR1 SGHRS and CDR2 YFSETQ. The CDR3 contains 16 residues. CDR3 region: CASSLASKATNTEAFF. In DNA form, the CDR3 reads TGCGCCAGCAGCTTGGCCTCTAAAGCTACTAACACTGAAGCTTTCTTT.

This clonotype came up many times. The rearrangement uses TRBV7-9 and TRBJ2-3; 7 bases are shared with TRBD1. Germline V gene data show CDR1 as SEHNR and CDR2 as FQNEAQ (reference sequence). The V segment lost 5 bases and the J segment 0 bases; nucleotides outside the gene matches: 11. The CDR3 is 17 amino acids. In DNA, the CDR3 is TGTGCCAGCAGCCGCCTACCTAGACAGGGTAGCACAGATACGCAGTATTTT. Its protein is CASSRLPRQGSTDTQYF.

This clonotype was seen repeatedly, ten times or more. The rearrangement uses TRBV12-3 or TRBV12-4 and TRBJ1-6; 9 bases match TRBD1. Trimming cost V 1 base and J 10 bases; bases outside gene matches: 11. The CDR3 is 17 residues long. The chain's CDR3 is CASSLDRGDRAASPLHF. CDR3 bases: TGTGCCAGCAGTTTAGACAGGGGGGACAGGGCGGCGTCACCCCTCCACTTT.

There are a few counts of this clonotype. The rearrangement links TRBV6-6 to TRBJ2-1; 8 positions match TRBD1. The CDR3 is made up of 13 amino acids. CDR1 MNHNY and CDR2 SVGAGI come from the germline V gene (reference sequence). V lost 4 bases, J lost 6 bases, and 2 bases stayed unmatched. Here the CDR3 DNA reads TGTGCCAGCAGTTGGCAGGGGGCCAATGAGCAGTTCTTC. Encoded protein: CASSWQGANEQFF.

A few counts support this clonotype. V usage is TRBV7-9 and J usage is TRBJ2-2; 8 nucleotides match TRBD1. The CDR3 extends over 16 amino acids. The germline V gene encodes CDR1 SEHNR and CDR2 FQNEAQ (reference sequence). The trim removed 5 bases at V and 6 bases at J, leaving 11 bases unmatched. CDR3 amino acids: CASSVMTGVGPGELFF. The CDR3 nucleotides are TGTGCCAGCAGCGTGATGACAGGGGTGGGGCCCGGGGAGCTGTTTTTT.

Concerning this clonotype: At one end the junction does not follow the germline gene, possibly because of a read error. This chain uses TRBV24-1 with TRBJ1-2; 7 nucleotides match TRBD1. The length of the CDR3 is 16 residues. Germline CDR1 and CDR2: KGHDR and SFDVKD. The CDR3, as DNA: TGTGCCACCAGTGATTATACCGGGACAGCGACGGATGGCTACAACTTC. Protein: CATSDYTGTATDGYNF.

V is TRBV2 and J is TRBJ2-3, with 12 bases identical to TRBD2. The germline gives CDR1 SNHLY, CDR2 FYNNEI. V lost 9 bases and J lost 5; bases outside the gene matches: 6. There are 14 residues in the CDR3. The CDR3 protein is CASNLLAGGDTQYF. The DNA for the CDR3 is TGTGCCAGTAACTTACTAGCGGGAGGAGATACGCAGTATTTT.

The rearrangement joins TRBV19 to TRBJ2-1, with TRBD1 matching 9 bases. Germline V lookup: CDR1 LNHDA, CDR2 SQIVND (reference sequence). The CDR3 totals 15 residues. V was pared by 3 bases and J by 2 bases, with 2 bases of the junction left unmatched. The CDR3 region is CASSMGQGAYNEQFF. The CDR3 nucleotides read TGTGCCAGTAGTATGGGACAGGGAGCCTACAATGAGCAGTTCTTC.

In this sample, this clonotype turned up many times. The genes are TRBV11-2 and TRBJ2-1, with D uncertain. The CDR3 contains 15 residues. Trimming removed 1 base at V and 6 bases at J, with 13 bases between. Germline-derived CDR1 and CDR2 are SGHAT and FQNNGV. This chain's CDR3 is CASSLVGSLGNEQFF. CDR3 sequence (DNA): TGTGCCAGCAGCTTAGTGGGGTCCCTTGGCAATGAGCAGTTCTTC. Based on the CDR3 plus reference TRBV11-2 and TRBJ2-1, the full variable domain is EAGVAQSPRYKIIEKRQSVAFWCNPISGHATLYWYQQILGQGPKLLIQFQNNGVVDDSQLPKDRFSAERLKGVDSTLKIQPAKLEDSAVYLCASSLVGSLGNEQFFGPGTRLTVL.

This clonotype was observed at least ten times. This sequence joins TRBV7-9 and TRBJ2-1, with 10 bases matching TRBD2. This CDR3 spans 15 amino acids. Looked up from germline, CDR1 is SEHNR and CDR2 is FQNEAQ (reference sequence). The trim removed 5 bases at V and 5 bases at J, leaving 6 bases unmatched. The chain's CDR3 is CASSVGTSDHNEQFF. For the CDR3, the DNA is TGTGCCAGCAGCGTCGGGACTAGCGACCACAATGAGCAGTTCTTC.

This clonotype was counted at least ten times. The chain is built from TRBV6-5 and TRBJ2-1; TRBD2 agrees at 7 bases. Losses at the gene ends were 6 bases for V and 0 bases for J; bases not matched to a gene: 8. CDR1 is MNHEY and CDR2 is SVGAGI in the germline V gene. This CDR3 region has 16 residues. The CDR3 nucleotides are TGTGCCAGCAGACGTGAGGGAGGGAGCTCCTACAATGAGCAGTTCTTC. This sequence encodes CASRREGGSSYNEQFF.

The sample holds many counts of this clonotype. J is TRBJ1-5 and V is TRBV20-1; 7 positions agree with TRBD1. The V and J ends lost 6 bases and 2 bases, in that order; junction bases with no gene match: 7. The CDR3 has 14 residues. Germline V CDR1 and CDR2: DFQATT, SNEGSKA (reference sequence). CDR3 bases: TGCAGTGCAAGCTGGACAGGCGGCAATCAGCCCCAGCATTTT. Translating gives CSASWTGGNQPQHF.

This clonotype has ten or more counts. V usage is TRBV4-1 and J usage is TRBJ2-7; 7 bases match TRBD1. CDR3 length: 15 residues. With 2 bases clipped from V and 2 bases from J, the junction kept 6 bases outside the gene matches. The germline V gene encodes CDR1 MGHRA and CDR2 YSYEKL. Here the CDR3 reads CASSQSIQGAYEQYF. CDR3 coding DNA: TGCGCCAGCAGCCAAAGTATTCAGGGGGCCTACGAGCAGTACTTC.

This clonotype was counted between two and nine times. V gene TRBV18 combines with J gene TRBJ1-2, with D tentatively TRBD1 (5 bases). Per the germline V gene, CDR1 is KGHSH and CDR2 is LQKENI. The germline V and J ends were trimmed by 1 base and 5 bases, with 14 bases remaining between them. The CDR3 contains 15 residues. The CDR3 DNA reads TGTGCCAGCTCACCACGGGGGACGGGGGATTATGGCTACACCTTC. Translating it yields CASSPRGTGDYGYTF.

This clonotype has ten or more counts. V gene TRBV23-1 combines with J gene TRBJ2-3; D may match TRBD1 or TRBD2 (5 bases each). TRBV23-1 is sorted into the ORF group, with uncertain function. CDR3 length equals 12 residues. The CDR3 bases are TGCATACCGGGACCTCTCGGGGATACGCAGTATTTT. As protein: CIPGPLGDTQYF.

The chain links TRBV5-1 to TRBJ2-3; a weak D match, TRBD1 (6 bases). The CDR3 is made up of 15 amino acids. V was clipped by 0 bases and J by 2 bases, with 10 bases between them. Germline CDR1 and CDR2: SGHRS and YFSETQ. CDR3 in DNA: TGCGCCAGCAGCTTGGCGGACAGTCCCACAGATACGCAGTATTTT. This translates into CASSLADSPTDTQYF.